Shown below are 19 T cell receptor beta chains from a single sample sequenced in a study of CD8 T cells in ankylosing spondylitis. One entry per CDR3 protein results from TCRdb running MiXCR on the 5' RACE reads. Of 100,000 to 150,000 distinct CDR3 sequences in the sample, approximately 6.8% were seen once. The sample was blood, either unsorted or a sorted T cell fraction (not recorded which). Receptors were obtained from a male donor with ankylosing spondylitis or in good health (not recorded which).

The sample holds many counts of this clonotype. The chain recombines TRBV5-1 with TRBJ2-1, with 7 nucleotides matching TRBD2. This CDR3 region has 13 residues. The V gene end was trimmed by 2 bases and the J gene end by 7 bases; junction bases not matched to a gene: 3. The germline gives CDR1 SGHRS, CDR2 YFSETQ. The CDR3 sequence is CASSFGGRNEQFF. CDR3 DNA sequence: TGCGCCAGCAGCTTCGGGGGGAGGAATGAGCAGTTCTTC.

This clonotype was counted at least ten times. The chain carries TRBV10-3 and TRBJ1-2; D is unclear. The CDR3 loop spans 16 amino acids. Germline-derived CDR1 and CDR2 are ENHRY and SYGVKD. V was clipped by 3 bases and J by 1 base, with 15 bases between them. CDR3 in amino acids: CAISDGVRLRNYGYTF. CDR3 sequence (DNA): TGTGCCATCAGTGACGGAGTCCGGCTCCGTAACTATGGCTACACCTTC.

This clonotype came up many times. The chain has TRBV9 and TRBJ2-2, with a possible D match to TRBD2 (5 bases). The germline V gene encodes CDR1 SGDLS and CDR2 YYNGEE. V lost 4 bases and J 4 bases, leaving 11 bases between the germline ends. CDR3 length: 14 amino acids. The CDR3 DNA sequence: TGTGCCAGCAGCCTCAGCGGAGTCACCGGGGAGCTGTTTTTT. This codes for CASSLSGVTGELFF.

This clonotype was detected ten times or more. This rearrangement joins TRBV6-2 or TRBV6-3 to TRBJ1-5, with D maybe TRBD1 (5 bases). Germline loops: CDR1 MNHEY, CDR2 SVGEGT. The CDR3 has 14 amino acids. The V end lost 2 bases, the J end lost 9 bases, and 14 bases lay between the germline ends. The CDR3 sequence is CASSYLQGSWPQHF. CDR3 DNA sequence: TGTGCCAGCAGTTACCTTCAGGGATCTTGGCCCCAGCATTTT.

This clonotype was recorded many times. The rearrangement uses TRBV9 and TRBJ2-4; 10 bases match TRBD1. Germline-derived CDR1 and CDR2 are SGDLS and YYNGEE. The CDR3 has 16 residues. V lost 3 bases to trimming and J lost 8 bases; unmatched junction nucleotides: 11. The CDR3 bases are TGTGCCAGCAGCGCCCGACTCGGGACAGGGGCGGACATTCAGTACTTC. Protein sequence: CASSARLGTGADIQYF.

This clonotype has a count of ten or more. The chain has TRBV7-2 and TRBJ2-3; 8 positions match TRBD2. Per germline, CDR1 SGHTA and CDR2 FQGNSA. The trim removed 1 base at V and 1 base at J, leaving 4 bases unmatched. This CDR3 contains 16 residues. The CDR3 sequence: CASSLVVGGGTDTQYF. In DNA, the CDR3 is TGTGCCAGCAGCTTAGTAGTCGGGGGGGGCACAGATACGCAGTATTTT.

This rearrangement joins TRBV6-1 to TRBJ2-1; 11 bases are shared with TRBD1. Germline V gene lookup returns CDR1 MNHNS and CDR2 SASEGT. V was clipped by 5 bases and J by 7 bases; unmatched bases: 13. This CDR3 spans 17 amino acids. CDR3 sequence: CASSRGAGQGAWNEQFF. For the CDR3, the DNA is TGTGCCAGCAGTAGGGGAGCCGGACAGGGGGCATGGAATGAGCAGTTCTTC.

Ten or more counts support this clonotype. The J gene is TRBJ1-1, the V gene TRBV12-3 or TRBV12-4, with D possibly matching TRBD1 (6 bases). V was trimmed by 7 bases and J by 4 bases, leaving 19 bases between them. The length of the CDR3 is 15 residues. The CDR3 DNA sequence: TGTGCCAGCACCATGGGGGGGGCGCGCGGCACTGAAGCTTTCTTT. Translation: CASTMGGARGTEAFF.

This clonotype was seen repeatedly, ten times or more. The rearrangement uses TRBV5-1 and TRBJ2-3; TRBD1 matches 7 bases. CDR1 SGHRS and CDR2 YFSETQ come from the germline V gene. V shed 4 bases and J 3 bases; nucleotides not matched to a gene: 14. This CDR3 contains 17 residues. CDR3 in DNA: TGCGCCAGCAGCCCAAACCCAACACAGGGGACGACAGATACGCAGTATTTT. The encoded protein is CASSPNPTQGTTDTQYF. Variable domain in full (rest from reference TRBV5-1 and TRBJ2-3): KAGVTQTPRYLIKTRGQQVTLSCSPISGHRSVSWYQQTPGQGLQFLFEYFSETQRNKGNFPGRFSGRQFSNSRSEMNVSTLELGDSALYLCASSPNPTQGTTDTQYFGPGTRLTVL.

The sample holds many counts of this clonotype. The gene calls are TRBV6-1 and TRBJ1-1; the D is unclear. V lost 6 bases and J lost 10, with 18 bases in between. The CDR3 covers 13 residues. Germline-derived CDR1 and CDR2 are MNHNS and SASEGT. The CDR3 DNA is TGTGCCAGCAGCCTCCCGGGCGCATTAGGAGCTTTCTTT. Its protein product is CASSLPGALGAFF.

This clonotype was counted many times. The chain uses TRBV10-3 and TRBJ2-3, with D perhaps given as TRBD1 or TRBD2 (6 bases each). The CDR3 is 15 amino acids. Trimming took 1 base from V and 1 from J, leaving 9 bases between them. Looked up from germline, CDR1 is ENHRY and CDR2 is SYGVKD. CDR3 loop: CAISEFGGGTDTQYF. Written as DNA, the CDR3 is TGTGCCATCAGTGAGTTCGGGGGCGGCACAGATACGCAGTATTTT.

This clonotype was counted ten times or more. The chain couples TRBV6-1 to TRBJ2-7; D could derive from TRBD1 or TRBD2 (5 bases each). In germline, CDR1 is MNHNS, CDR2 SASEGT. V shed 6 bases and J shed 5 bases, with 20 bases lying between them. The CDR3 runs to 15 residues. The CDR3 loop reads CASSRGAAALHEQYF. CDR3 bases: TGTGCCAGCAGCCGAGGGGCGGCGGCCTTGCACGAGCAGTACTTC.

This clonotype has just a few counts. CDR3 sequence (DNA): TGTGCCATCTGTTTAGGGACTAGCGGGGACGTACCTTTCCAAGAGACCCAGTACTTC. This gives the protein CAICLGTSGDVPFQETQYF. The chain is built from TRBV12-3 or TRBV12-4 and TRBJ2-5; TRBD2 aligns across 13 bases. V shed 10 bases and J 1 base; nucleotides not matched to a gene: 18. The CDR3 is 19 residues long.

This clonotype occurred a few times. The genes are TRBV5-1 and TRBJ2-1; 9 bases are shared with TRBD1. CDR3 length equals 14 residues. CDR1 and CDR2 (germline): SGHRS, YFSETQ. The J segment lost 8 bases and the V segment lost 4 bases, leaving 7 bases of the junction unmatched. CDR3 DNA sequence: TGCGCCAGCAGCCGGACAGGGGCGGCGGATGAGCAGTTCTTC. Its translation: CASSRTGAADEQFF. The whole variable domain, filled in from reference TRBV5-1 and TRBJ2-1, reads KAGVTQTPRYLIKTRGQQVTLSCSPISGHRSVSWYQQTPGQGLQFLFEYFSETQRNKGNFPGRFSGRQFSNSRSEMNVSTLELGDSALYLCASSRTGAADEQFFGPGTRLTVL.

This clonotype was counted a few times. The chain recombines TRBV7-2 with TRBJ2-5; 9 bases map to TRBD2. Germline V gives CDR1 SGHTA, CDR2 FQGNSA. The CDR3 consists of 16 residues. Germline trimming cut 4 bases from V and 2 bases from J; bases unmatched to any gene: 8. CDR3: CASSSKMTSGQETQYF. DNA for the CDR3: TGTGCCAGCAGCTCCAAAATGACTAGCGGTCAAGAGACCCAGTACTTC.

This clonotype was picked up many times. The gene calls are TRBV5-1 and TRBJ2-7, with a tentative D call TRBD1 (5 bases). Trimming stripped 4 bases from V and 0 bases from J, with 11 bases between. Germline CDR1 reads SGHRS; CDR2 reads YFSETQ. The CDR3 consists of 14 residues. CDR3 sequence (DNA): TGCGCCAGCAGCACCATCGACAGCTCCTACGAGCAGTACTTC. This gives the protein CASSTIDSSYEQYF.

The table lists this clonotype with a few counts. The chain links TRBV4-3 to TRBJ2-3; either TRBD1 or TRBD2 may fit D (5 bases each). CDR1 LGHNA and CDR2 YSLEER come from the germline V gene. Between the trimmed V and J ends, which lost 1 base and 1 base, there was a span of 9 bases. This CDR3 is 15 amino acids long. CDR3 DNA sequence: TGCGCCAGCAGCCAAGGTCGGGGCCGCACAGATACGCAGTATTTT. Translation gives CASSQGRGRTDTQYF.

Many counts were recorded for this clonotype. The V and J genes are TRBV5-1 and TRBJ1-5; no clear D gene. CDR3 length: 15 amino acids. CDR1 and CDR2 (germline): SGHRS, YFSETQ. The ends were cut back, 2 bases at V and 3 bases at J, with 12 bases in the middle. The CDR3 nucleotides read TGCGCCAGCAGCTTAGCGGGGTCCCTCAATCAGCCCCAGCATTTT. Its translation: CASSLAGSLNQPQHF.

This rearrangement joins TRBV12-3 or TRBV12-4 to TRBJ2-2; D perhaps matches TRBD1 (6 bases). Deletions cut 2 bases from V and 2 bases from J, with 9 bases between. The CDR3 contains 15 residues. In nucleotides, the CDR3 is TGTGCCAGCAGTTTAAGCAGGGGAAACACCGGGGAGCTGTTTTTT. This gives the protein CASSLSRGNTGELFF.